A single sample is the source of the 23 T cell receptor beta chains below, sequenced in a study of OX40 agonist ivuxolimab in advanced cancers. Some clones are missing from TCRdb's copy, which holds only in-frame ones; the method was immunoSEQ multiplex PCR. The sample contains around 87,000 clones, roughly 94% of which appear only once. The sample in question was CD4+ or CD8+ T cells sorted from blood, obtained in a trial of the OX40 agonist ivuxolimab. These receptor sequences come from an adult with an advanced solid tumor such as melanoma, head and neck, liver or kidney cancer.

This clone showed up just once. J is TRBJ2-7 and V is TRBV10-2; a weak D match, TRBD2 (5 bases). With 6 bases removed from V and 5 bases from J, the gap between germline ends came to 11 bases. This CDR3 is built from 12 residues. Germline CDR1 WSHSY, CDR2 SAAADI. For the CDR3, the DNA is TGCGCCAGCAGCCCGGAGGTGGACGAGCAGTACTTC. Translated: CASSPEVDEQYF.

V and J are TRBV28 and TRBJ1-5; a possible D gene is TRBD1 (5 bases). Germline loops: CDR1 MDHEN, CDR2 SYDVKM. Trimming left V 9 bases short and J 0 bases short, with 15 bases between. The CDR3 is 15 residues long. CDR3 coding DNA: TGTGCCAGTCAGAGACAGAGGTATAGCAATCAGCCCCAGCATTTT. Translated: CASQRQRYSNQPQHF. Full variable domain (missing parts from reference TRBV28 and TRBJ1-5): DVKVTQSSRYLVKRTGEKVFLECVQDMDHENMFWYRQDPGLGLRLIYFSYDVKMKEKGDIPEGYSVSREKKERFSLILESASTNQTSMYLCASQRQRYSNQPQHFGDGTRLSIL.

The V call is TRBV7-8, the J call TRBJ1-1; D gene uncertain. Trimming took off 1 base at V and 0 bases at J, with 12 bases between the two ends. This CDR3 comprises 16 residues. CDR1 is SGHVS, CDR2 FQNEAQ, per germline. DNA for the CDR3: TGTGCCAGCAGCTTAGTTGTCTCGGTTTTGAACACTGAAGCTTTCTTT. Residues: CASSLVVSVLNTEAFF.

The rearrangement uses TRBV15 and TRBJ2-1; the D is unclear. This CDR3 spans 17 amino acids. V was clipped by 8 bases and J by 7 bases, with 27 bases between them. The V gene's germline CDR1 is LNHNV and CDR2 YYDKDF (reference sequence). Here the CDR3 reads CATEAVKLAIPENEQFF. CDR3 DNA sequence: TGTGCCACCGAGGCCGTAAAATTAGCAATTCCCGAGAATGAGCAGTTCTTC.

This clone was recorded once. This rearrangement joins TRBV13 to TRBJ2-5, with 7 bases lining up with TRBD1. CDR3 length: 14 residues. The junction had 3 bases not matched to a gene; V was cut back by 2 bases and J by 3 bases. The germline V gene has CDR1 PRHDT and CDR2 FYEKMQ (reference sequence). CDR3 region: CASSLYRGEETQYF. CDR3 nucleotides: TGTGCCAGCAGCTTATACAGGGGAGAAGAGACCCAGTACTTC.

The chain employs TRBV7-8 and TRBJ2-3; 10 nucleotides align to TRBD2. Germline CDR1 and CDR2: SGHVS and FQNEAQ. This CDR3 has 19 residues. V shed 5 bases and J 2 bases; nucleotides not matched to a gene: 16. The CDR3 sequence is CASSHYIIYLAGVTDTQYF. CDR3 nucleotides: TGTGCCAGCAGCCACTACATTATTTACCTAGCGGGGGTCACAGATACGCAGTATTTT.

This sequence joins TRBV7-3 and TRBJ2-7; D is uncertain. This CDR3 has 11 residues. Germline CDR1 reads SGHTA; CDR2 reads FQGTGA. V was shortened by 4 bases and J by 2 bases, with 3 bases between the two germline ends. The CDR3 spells CASSSPYEQYF. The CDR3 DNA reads TGTGCCAGCAGCTCCCCCTACGAGCAGTACTTC.

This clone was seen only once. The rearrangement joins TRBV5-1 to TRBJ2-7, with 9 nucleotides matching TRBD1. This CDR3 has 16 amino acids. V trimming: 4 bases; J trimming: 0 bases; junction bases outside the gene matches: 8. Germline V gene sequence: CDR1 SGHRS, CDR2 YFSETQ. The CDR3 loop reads CASSQAEQGASYEQYF. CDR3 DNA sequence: TGCGCCAGCAGCCAGGCCGAACAGGGGGCCTCCTACGAGCAGTACTTC.

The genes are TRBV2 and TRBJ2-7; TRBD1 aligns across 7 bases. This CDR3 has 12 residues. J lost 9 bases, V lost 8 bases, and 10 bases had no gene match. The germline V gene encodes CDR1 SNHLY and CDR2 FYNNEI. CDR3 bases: TGTGCCAGCCGGGACAGATGGGGCGGGCAGTACTTC. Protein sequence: CASRDRWGGQYF.

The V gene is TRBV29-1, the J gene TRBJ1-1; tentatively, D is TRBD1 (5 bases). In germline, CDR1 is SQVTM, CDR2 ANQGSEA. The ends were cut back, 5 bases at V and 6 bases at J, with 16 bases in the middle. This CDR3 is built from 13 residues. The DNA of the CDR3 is TGCAGCGTTCCCCTACCAAGGGGTCCTGAAGCTTTCTTT. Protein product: CSVPLPRGPEAFF.

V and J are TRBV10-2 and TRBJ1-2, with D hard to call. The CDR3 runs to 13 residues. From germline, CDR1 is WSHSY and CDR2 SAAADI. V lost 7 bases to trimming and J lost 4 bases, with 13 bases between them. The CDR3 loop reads CASNPGWGYGYTF. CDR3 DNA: TGCGCCAGCAACCCGGGTTGGGGCTATGGCTACACCTTC.

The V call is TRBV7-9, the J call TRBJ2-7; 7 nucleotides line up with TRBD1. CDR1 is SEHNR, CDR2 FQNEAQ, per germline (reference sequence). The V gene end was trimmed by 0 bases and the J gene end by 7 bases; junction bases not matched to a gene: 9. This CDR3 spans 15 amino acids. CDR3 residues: CASSLATGTTGEQYF. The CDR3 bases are TGTGCCAGCAGCTTAGCGACAGGGACGACAGGGGAGCAGTACTTC. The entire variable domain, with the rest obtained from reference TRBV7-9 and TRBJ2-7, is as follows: DTGVSQNPRHKITKRGQNVTFRCDPISEHNRLYWYRQTLGQGPEFLTYFQNEAQLEKSRLLSDRFSAERPKGSFSTLEIQRTEQGDSAMYLCASSLATGTTGEQYFGPGTRLTVT.

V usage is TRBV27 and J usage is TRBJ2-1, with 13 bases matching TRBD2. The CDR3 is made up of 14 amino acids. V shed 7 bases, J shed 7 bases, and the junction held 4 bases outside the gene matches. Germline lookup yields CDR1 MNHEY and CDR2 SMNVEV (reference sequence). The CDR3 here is CASTGLAGNNEQFF. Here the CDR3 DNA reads TGTGCCAGCACGGGACTAGCGGGAAATAATGAGCAGTTCTTC.

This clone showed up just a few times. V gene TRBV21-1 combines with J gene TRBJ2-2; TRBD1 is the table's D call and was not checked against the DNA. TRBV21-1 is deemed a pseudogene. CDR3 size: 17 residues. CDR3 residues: CASSKMVDRTNTGELFF. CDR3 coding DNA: TGTGCCAGCAGCAAAATGGTGGACAGAACGAACACCGGGGAGCTGTTTTTT.

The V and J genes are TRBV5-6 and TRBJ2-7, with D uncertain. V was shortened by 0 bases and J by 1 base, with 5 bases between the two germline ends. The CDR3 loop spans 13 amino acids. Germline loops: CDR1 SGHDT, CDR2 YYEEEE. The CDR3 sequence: CASSLAASYEQYF. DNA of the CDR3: TGTGCCAGCAGCTTGGCTGCATCCTACGAGCAGTACTTC.

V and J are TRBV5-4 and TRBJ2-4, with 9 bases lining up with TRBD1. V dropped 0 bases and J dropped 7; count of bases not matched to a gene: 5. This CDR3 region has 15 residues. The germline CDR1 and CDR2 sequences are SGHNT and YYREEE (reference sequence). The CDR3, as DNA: TGTGCCAGCAGCTTGGCTCCAGACAGGGGGAACATTCAGTACTTC. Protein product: CASSLAPDRGNIQYF.

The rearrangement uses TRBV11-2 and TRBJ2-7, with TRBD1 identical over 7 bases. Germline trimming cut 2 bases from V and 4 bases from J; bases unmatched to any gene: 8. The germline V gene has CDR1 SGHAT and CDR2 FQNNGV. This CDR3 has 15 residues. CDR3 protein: CASSLLPGQLYEQYF. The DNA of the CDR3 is TGTGCCAGCAGCTTACTCCCGGGACAGTTATACGAGCAGTACTTC.

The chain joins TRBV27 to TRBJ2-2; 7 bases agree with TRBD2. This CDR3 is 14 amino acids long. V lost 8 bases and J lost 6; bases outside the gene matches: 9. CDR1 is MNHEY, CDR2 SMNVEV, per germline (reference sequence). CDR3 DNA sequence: TGTGCCAGCCTATCGGGCGGGAGTGCCGGGGAGCTGTTTTTT. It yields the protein CASLSGGSAGELFF.

The CDR3 region is CASSLGPGIGNTIYF. In DNA form, the CDR3 reads TGTGCCAGCAGCTTAGGTCCGGGGATCGGAAACACCATATATTTT. The V call is TRBV7-7, the J call TRBJ1-3; D not certain. CDR1 and CDR2 from the germline V gene are SSHAT and FNYEAQ (reference sequence). V dropped 1 base and J dropped 4 bases, with 11 bases sitting between them. The CDR3 extends over 15 amino acids.

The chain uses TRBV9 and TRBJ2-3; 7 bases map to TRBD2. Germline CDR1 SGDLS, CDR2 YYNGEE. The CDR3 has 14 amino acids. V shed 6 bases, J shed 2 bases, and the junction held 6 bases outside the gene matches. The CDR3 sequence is CASTKSGATDTQYF. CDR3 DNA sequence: TGTGCCAGCACCAAAAGCGGGGCCACAGATACGCAGTATTTT.

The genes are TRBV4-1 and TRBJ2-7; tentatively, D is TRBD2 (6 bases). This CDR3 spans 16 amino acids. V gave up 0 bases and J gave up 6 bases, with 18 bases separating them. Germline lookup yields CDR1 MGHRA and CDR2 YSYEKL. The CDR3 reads CASSQERAGGTGEQYF. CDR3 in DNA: TGCGCCAGCAGCCAAGAACGAGCCGGGGGAACTGGCGAGCAGTACTTC.

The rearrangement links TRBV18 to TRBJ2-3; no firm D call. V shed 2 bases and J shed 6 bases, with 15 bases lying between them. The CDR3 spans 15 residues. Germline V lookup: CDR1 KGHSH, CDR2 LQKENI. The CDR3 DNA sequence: TGTGCCAGCTCACCATTCGGCTCCGAGGAGGATACGCAGTATTTT. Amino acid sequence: CASSPFGSEEDTQYF.

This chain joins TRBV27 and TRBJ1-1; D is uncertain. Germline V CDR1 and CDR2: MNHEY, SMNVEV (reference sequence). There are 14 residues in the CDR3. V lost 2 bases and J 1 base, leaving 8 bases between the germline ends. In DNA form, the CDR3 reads TGTGCCAGCAGTTTAGGATTCAGGAACACTGAAGCTTTCTTT. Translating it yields CASSLGFRNTEAFF.